This T cell receptor (beta chain) emerged from a study of vaccination effects on CD4 cells after COVID-19. TCRdb keeps only in-frame clones here, not all; method: immunoSEQ multiplex PCR. The data hold about 40,000 clones, with roughly 70% observed a single time. As regards this clone: No antigen is known for it.

Ahead of sequencing, the ViraFEST assay grew antigen-specific CD4+ T cells using viral peptide pools. Culture lasted 10 days before CD4+ T cell isolation. Vaccine recipients had no previous SARS-CoV-2 infection; their nucleocapsid antibodies were negative. PBMC cultures contained 1.5 million to 2 million cells per well, 10 IU/ml IL-2 and around 9.3 ug/ml peptides. Material: CD4+ T cells from PBMCs cultured with SARS-CoV-2 spike peptides, obtained before COVID-19 vaccination. The clonotype originates from a human donor who received a COVID-19 vaccine.

The CDR3 reads CSEGDRPGNEQFF. DNA of the CDR3: TGCAGCGAGGGGGACAGGCCCGGGAATGAGCAGTTCTTC. The J gene is TRBJ2-1, the V gene TRBV29-1, with 8 bases lining up with TRBD1. V lost 7 bases to trimming and J lost 7 bases; unmatched junction nucleotides: 9. This CDR3 comprises 13 residues. Germline-derived CDR1 and CDR2 are SQVTM and ANQGSEA.